This T cell receptor (beta chain) was obtained from a study of blood T cell repertoires in COVID-19 (dated by TCRdb to about 2020). With regard to the full study: Samples covering the acute and convalescent phases of COVID-19 were provided by collaborators in the United States, Italy and Spain. The prospective study material was composed of cDNA or gDNA derived from T cells, B-cell-depleted T cells, or PBMCs. The dataset comprised deeply sampled blood TCRbeta repertoires from subjects exposed to, actively infected with, or recovered from COVID-19. A freely available public database, intended as a resource for researchers studying the immune response to SARS-CoV-2, is where the repertoires were released. Samples came from the ongoing ImmuneRACE study (first 160 participants) plus 1,254 subjects from 6 global collaborators. Nearly every sample came with metadata listing a de-identified subject ID, COVID-19 status, age in years and sex. Where available, HLA class I and class II types were taken from metadata supplied by the sample provider and were not determined by assay-based typing. Paper-wide results and their limitations: The amount of clinical and demographic metadata varied by source and participant and was provided uncurated.

Whole blood was collected in K2EDTA tubes by collaborating institutions according to the institutions' own protocols. For TCRbeta analysis, collaborators shipped samples as frozen whole blood, isolated PBMCs, or DNA extracted from either of those sample types. Spanning cysteine to phenylalanine, the CDR3 consists of 14 amino acids. Of all the DNA, just the CDR3 is kept, 42 bases in frame from base 1. The germline V gene specifies MNHEY as CDR1 and SVGEGT as CDR2. The trim is 5 bases for V and 11 bases for J, with a gap of 16 bases between the germline ends. For this clone: The clone's antigen remains unknown. Base qualities are missing; no much larger clone stands one base away.

TCRbeta CDR3 regions were amplified from genomic DNA using the immunoSEQ Assay, a bias-controlled multiplex PCR. On the authors' methods: The number of nucleated cells in each sample was estimated by amplification of reference gene primers within the assay. Sequence reads were collapsed and filtered to measure the absolute abundance of every unique TCRbeta CDR3 rearrangement. For each sample, productive Simpson clonality was calculated as the square root of Simpson's diversity index across productive rearrangements. TCRdb holds this immuneACCESS table with in-frame rearrangements only. Some clones are missing; in checked studies, unresolved V genes explain under half, and the rest has no known cause. V, J and clone size reflect that table, while D and trimming were determined from the DNA. This sample gives around 180,000 clones in total; roughly nine tenths of them show up just once. Clones ranked in the top ten supply under 2.5% of the sample.

The sample consisted of peripheral blood. Recombination joined TRBV6-2 or TRBV6-3 with TRBJ1-6; a weak D assignment points to TRBD1 (5 bases agree). The clonotype originates from a man between 65 and 80 years old with active or convalescent COVID-19. The CDR3 is CASSDTGTPTPLHF. The nucleotides read TGTGCCAGCAGTGATACCGGGACTCCCACACCCCTCCACTTT.